Listed below are T cell receptor beta chains from one sample, sequenced in a study of OX40 agonist ivuxolimab in advanced cancers. Data came from immunoSEQ multiplex PCR; TCRdb stores just in-frame clones and leaves some out. The table has 30,000 or so clones, 79% seen once. The sample consisted of CD4+ or CD8+ T cells sorted from blood, taken in a trial of the OX40 agonist ivuxolimab. The receptors derive from an adult with an advanced solid tumor such as melanoma, head and neck, liver or kidney cancer. The CDR3 runs from the conserved cysteine through the conserved F or W. The D gene is left open where the match is weak. Expanded clones get a size class; other rows say once, few or many, or leave the size out.

>.|.|TRBJ1-1|TRBV29-1
CSVLPGTEAFF
TGCAGCGTTCTCCCGGGGACTGAAGCTTTCTTT
>.|TRBD1|TRBJ1-1|TRBV4-1
CASSQAPTGSPLNTEAFF
TGCGCCAGCAGCCAAGCCCCGACAGGGTCCCCCTTGAACACTGAAGCTTTCTTT
>.|.|TRBJ2-1|TRBV19
CATRGAGDYNEQFF
TGTGCCACCCGGGGAGCGGGCGATTACAATGAGCAGTTCTTC
>.|.|TRBJ1-2|TRBV7-3
CASSLTPQLDGYTF
TGTGCCAGCAGCTTAACGCCGCAGCTTGATGGCTACACCTTC
>.|.|TRBJ1-1|TRBV28
CAHKFSTSPFLSEAFF
TGTGCCCACAAGTTCTCAACTTCCCCTTTTCTTTCTGAAGCTTTCTTT
>.|.|TRBJ1-5|TRBV2
CASSEGREPQPQHF
TGTGCCAGCAGTGAGGGCAGGGAGCCTCAGCCCCAGCATTTT
>.|.|TRBJ1-6|TRBV5-8
CASSSRPQNNSPLHF
TGTGCCAGCAGCTCAAGGCCCCAGAATAATTCACCCCTCCACTTT
>.|.|TRBJ2-1|TRBV5-6
CASSLAFRASPTSYNEQFF
TGTGCCAGCAGCTTGGCGTTTCGGGCAAGCCCGACCTCCTACAATGAGCAGTTCTTC
>.|TRBD1|TRBJ2-1|TRBV28
CASSLTGGNEQFF
TGTGCCAGCAGTTTAACAGGGGGCAATGAGCAGTTCTTC
>.|TRBD2|TRBJ2-1|TRBV7-7
CASSLLAGEQFF
TGTGCCAGCAGCTTACTAGCGGGCGAGCAGTTCTTC
>.|.|TRBJ1-2|TRBV14
CASSRGGDAGYTF
TGTGCCAGCAGCCGCGGAGGGGACGCGGGCTACACCTTC
>.|.|TRBJ2-2|TRBV15
CATSRDQRVLGGELFF
TGTGCCACCAGCAGAGATCAGAGGGTATTGGGCGGGGAGCTGTTTTTT
>.|.|TRBJ1-3|TRBV27
CASRDSSGNTIYF
TGTGCCAGCAGGGACAGTTCGGGAAACACCATATATTTT
>.|.|TRBJ2-7|TRBV9
CASSPLSQGSYEQYF
TGTGCCAGCAGCCCGCTGAGTCAGGGGTCCTACGAGCAGTACTTC
>.|.|TRBJ2-2|TRBV2
CASSELGSGELFF
TGTGCCAGCAGTGAGTTAGGTTCCGGGGAGCTGTTTTTT
>.|.|TRBJ2-2|TRBV7-3
CASSQQVYTGELFF
TGTGCCAGCAGCCAACAGGTTTACACCGGGGAGCTGTTTTTT
>.|.|TRBJ1-2|TRBV4-1
CASSQDPGHSYGYTF
TGCGCCAGCAGCCAAGATCCGGGACACAGTTATGGCTACACCTTC
>.|TRBD1|TRBJ2-7|TRBV7-8
CASSLPNRDRGSHEQYF
TGTGCCAGCAGCTTACCTAACCGGGACAGGGGCTCCCACGAGCAGTACTTC
>.|.|TRBJ1-3|TRBV6-6
CASSNKASSGNTIYF
TGTGCCAGCAGTAATAAGGCTTCCTCTGGAAACACCATATATTTT
>.|TRBD1|TRBJ1-1|TRBV11-3
CASSFSRQGDTEAFF
TGTGCCAGCAGCTTTTCGAGACAGGGGGACACTGAAGCTTTCTTT
>.|.|TRBJ2-1|TRBV7-3
CASSPGTLREQFF
TGTGCCAGCAGCCCCGGGACCCTCCGGGAGCAGTTCTTC
>.|TRBD2|TRBJ2-7|TRBV7-2
CASSLVAGEPLFEQYF
TGTGCCAGCAGCTTAGTTGCGGGGGAGCCCCTCTTCGAGCAGTACTTC
>.|.|TRBJ2-7|TRBV30
CAWSHDRTYEQYF
TGTGCCTGGAGTCATGACAGGACCTACGAGCAGTACTTC
>medium-sized|TRBD1|TRBJ1-2|TRBV2
CASSEGTGRYDGYTF
TGTGCCAGCAGTGAAGGGACAGGGCGTTATGATGGCTACACCTTC
>.|.|TRBJ1-1|TRBV4-1
CASSQEWGFPNTEAFF
TGCGCCAGCAGCCAAGAGTGGGGGTTTCCGAACACTGAAGCTTTCTTT
>few|.|TRBJ1-2|TRBV18
CASSRQRENGYTF
TGTGCCAGCTCACGGCAGCGAGAGAATGGCTACACCTTC
>.|TRBD2|TRBJ2-3|TRBV5-1
CASNQLTSGGVTDTQYF
TGCGCCAGCAACCAACTGACTAGCGGGGGTGTCACAGATACGCAGTATTTT
>.|TRBD2|TRBJ2-7|TRBV6-6
CASSSSLAGGGEQYF
TGTGCCAGCAGTTCCTCACTAGCGGGGGGTGGGGAGCAGTACTTC
>.|TRBD2|TRBJ2-1|TRBV10-1
CASSDSRGAYNEQFF
TGCGCCAGCAGTGACTCGCGGGGGGCGTACAATGAGCAGTTCTTC
>.|.|TRBJ1-1|TRBV14
CASSQVWQGAEAFF
TGTGCCAGCAGCCAAGTCTGGCAGGGAGCTGAAGCTTTCTTT
>.|.|TRBJ2-3|TRBV6-6
CASSLGPDTQYF
TGTGCCAGCAGTCTAGGGCCAGATACGCAGTATTTT
>.|.|TRBJ1-1|TRBV7-6
CASSLGNGGAEAFF
TGTGCCAGCAGCTTAGGAAACGGGGGGGCCGAAGCTTTCTTT
>.|.|TRBJ2-2|TRBV29-1
CSVGTVNTGELFF
TGCAGCGTTGGGACAGTGAACACCGGGGAGCTGTTTTTT
>few|TRBD1|TRBJ2-1|TRBV6-5
CATTVGQGRNEQFF
TGTGCCACCACGGTAGGACAGGGGAGGAATGAGCAGTTCTTC
>.|.|TRBJ1-1|TRBV30
CAWSVLGNTEAFF
TGTGCCTGGAGTGTACTCGGGAACACTGAAGCTTTCTTT
>.|.|TRBJ2-1|TRBV2
CASKGDRGGGAPFF
TGTGCCAGCAAAGGGGACCGAGGGGGGGGCGCGCCGTTCTTC
>.|TRBD1|TRBJ2-7|TRBV11-2
CASSPISRPRDRGRYEQYF
TGTGCCAGCAGCCCTATATCCCGCCCGCGAGACAGGGGGCGTTACGAGCAGTACTTC
>few|TRBD2|TRBJ2-7|TRBV18
CASSPPSGPGREQYF
TGTGCCAGCTCACCTCCTAGCGGCCCCGGGCGCGAGCAGTACTTC
>.|.|TRBJ2-1|TRBV11-2
CASSLDWGGGAFF
.
>.|TRBD1|TRBJ2-7|TRBV27
CASSPGQGLSYEQYF
TGTGCCAGCAGTCCAGGACAGGGTTTATCCTACGAGCAGTACTTC
>.|.|TRBJ1-1|TRBV5-6
CASSLVGIAEAFF
TGTGCCAGCAGCTTGGTGGGGATAGCTGAAGCTTTCTTT
>.|.|TRBJ2-1|TRBV10-2
CASRKSMSAGNNEQFF
TGCGCCAGCCGCAAGTCCATGAGTGCTGGGAACAATGAGCAGTTCTTC
>.|TRBD2|TRBJ2-5|TRBV5-6
CASSNLASGGADQETQYF
TGTGCCAGCAGTAATCTCGCTAGCGGGGGGGCGGATCAAGAGACCCAGTACTTC
>.|.|TRBJ2-7|TRBV30
CAWSLQGPYEQYF
TGTGCCTGGAGTCTTCAGGGTCCCTACGAGCAGTACTTC
>once|.|TRBJ2-7|TRBV5-1
CASSWAVVAEYEQYF
TGCGCCAGCAGCTGGGCCGTGGTAGCTGAGTACGAGCAGTACTTC
>few|TRBD2|TRBJ2-7|TRBV12-5
CASGLGTSGGSKQYF
TGTGCTAGTGGTTTGGGGACTAGCGGGGGCAGTAAGCAGTACTTC
>few|TRBD1|TRBJ1-2|TRBV9
CASSGTGYGYTF
TGTGCCAGCAGCGGGACAGGCTATGGCTACACCTTC
>.|TRBD1|TRBJ2-1|TRBV5-1
CASSPGQGNEQFF
TGCGCCAGCAGCCCAGGACAGGGCAATGAGCAGTTCTTC
>.|.|TRBJ2-1|TRBV18
CASSPQGLSSYNEQFF
TGTGCCAGCTCACCCCAGGGCCTAAGCTCCTACAATGAGCAGTTCTTC
>.|TRBD1|TRBJ2-7|TRBV11-2
CASSSINRDRGRGYEQYF
TGTGCCAGCAGCTCAATAAACCGGGACAGGGGGCGCGGGTACGAGCAGTACTTC
>.|TRBD1|TRBJ1-1|TRBV7-9
CASSLATGARTEAFF
TGTGCCAGCAGCTTAGCGACAGGGGCTCGCACTGAAGCTTTCTTT
>.|.|TRBJ1-6|TRBV6-5
CASRGSSYNSPLHF
TGTGCCAGCAGGGGCAGCTCCTATAATTCACCCCTCCACTTT
>.|.|TRBJ2-5|TRBV30
CAWSPLDPALYF
TGTGCCTGGAGTCCTCTGGACCCGGCTCTTTACTTC
>medium-sized|.|TRBJ1-1|TRBV13
CASTYGTSNTEAFF
TGTGCCAGCACCTACGGGACCTCGAACACTGAAGCTTTCTTT
>.|.|TRBJ1-3|TRBV11-2
CASSSSQGVRNTIYF
TGTGCCAGCAGCTCTTCACAGGGAGTGAGAAACACCATATATTTT
>.|TRBD1|TRBJ1-1|TRBV5-4
CASSSWTGVNTEAFF
TGTGCCAGCAGCTCCTGGACAGGAGTGAACACTGAAGCTTTCTTT